The rows below give T cell receptor beta chains drawn from one sample of a study of control samples from healthy donors and cancer patients. The repertoire was sequenced with immunoSEQ multiplex PCR; TCRdb's copy has only in-frame clones and lacks some. The sample comprises tens of thousands of clones, roughly 86% of which are singletons, and roughly 3.8% rests with the top ten. The sample comprised blood. The source of these receptors is a man in his forties or fifties in good health. CDR3s include the opening cysteine and the closing phenylalanine or tryptophan.

j_call,v_call,cdr3_aa
TRBJ2-2,TRBV28,CASSTREELFF
TRBJ2-1,TRBV4-1,CASSQDPGGTYNEQFF
TRBJ1-6,TRBV11-2,CASSLDSWNSPLHF
TRBJ1-3,TRBV9,CASSSLTGGDTIYF
TRBJ2-3,TRBV18,CASSPTATSGVGDTQYF
TRBJ2-1,TRBV5-1,CASIGLAGGRNEQFF
TRBJ2-5,TRBV28,CASRWTGRVETQYF
TRBJ1-5,TRBV21-1,CASSKGEAAGCNQPQHF
TRBJ2-1,TRBV9,CASSVVGGRNEQFF
TRBJ2-1,TRBV28,CASSPRGEGRGNEQFF
TRBJ2-2,TRBV7-2,CASSFQGPRTGELFF
TRBJ2-1,TRBV4-1,CASSQDHLAGYNEQFF
TRBJ1-6,TRBV10-3,CAISDEGGYNSPLHF
TRBJ2-3,TRBV5-1,CASRRGSGSPGTDTQYF
TRBJ2-7,TRBV28,CASTITLEGGYEQYF
TRBJ2-5,TRBV28,CASSFWGSQETQYF
TRBJ2-1,TRBV7-3,CASSMGQGAANEQFF
TRBJ1-3,TRBV18,CASSPQGDGNTIYF
TRBJ1-6,TRBV28,CASLTIRGSPLHF
TRBJ1-5,TRBV5-1,CASSLAGSPNQPQHF
TRBJ2-5,TRBV5-1,CASSSGLAEETQYF
TRBJ1-1,TRBV5-1,CASSLMPMNTEAFF
TRBJ1-1,TRBV18,CASSPVGAANTEAFF
TRBJ1-2,TRBV12-3/TRBV12-4,CASSLSGDGYTF
TRBJ2-5,TRBV24-1,CATSDFSETQYF
TRBJ1-1,TRBV2,CASSEWDSTEAFF
TRBJ1-1,TRBV7-2,CASSLQPDSRSEAFF
TRBJ2-7,TRBV30,CACLLAGEYEQYF
TRBJ2-7,TRBV7-7,CASSLGDRGFEQYF
TRBJ2-2,TRBV29-1,CSVLTTNTGELFF
TRBJ2-3,TRBV10-3,CAINPTGVADTQYF
TRBJ1-2,TRBV28,CASSLENRGAYGYTF
TRBJ2-2,TRBV5-1,CASTGGKGPNTGELFF
TRBJ2-6,TRBV28,CASSLRNPPAGANVLTF
TRBJ1-1,TRBV27,CASSFQGGTEAFF
TRBJ1-1,TRBV12-2,CATSLRCRVRTEAFF
TRBJ2-1,TRBV19,CASSMGYNEQFF
TRBJ2-7,TRBV18,CASSTGAGTYEQYF
TRBJ2-3,TRBV28,CASSPVGVTLADTQYF
TRBJ2-3,TRBV21-1,CASSKEGPEAGGGDTQYF
TRBJ1-1,TRBV5-1,CASSFDSEAFF
TRBJ2-7,TRBV6-6,CASSYDAGGSYEQYF
TRBJ2-1,TRBV7-3,CASSPGLAGYNEQFF
TRBJ2-3,TRBV10-2,CASVAGPGRTDTQYF
TRBJ2-3,TRBV6-4,CASSDPGQGSDTQYF
TRBJ2-1,TRBV29-1,CSVGGSYNEQFF
TRBJ2-7,TRBV14,CASSPTDNEQYF